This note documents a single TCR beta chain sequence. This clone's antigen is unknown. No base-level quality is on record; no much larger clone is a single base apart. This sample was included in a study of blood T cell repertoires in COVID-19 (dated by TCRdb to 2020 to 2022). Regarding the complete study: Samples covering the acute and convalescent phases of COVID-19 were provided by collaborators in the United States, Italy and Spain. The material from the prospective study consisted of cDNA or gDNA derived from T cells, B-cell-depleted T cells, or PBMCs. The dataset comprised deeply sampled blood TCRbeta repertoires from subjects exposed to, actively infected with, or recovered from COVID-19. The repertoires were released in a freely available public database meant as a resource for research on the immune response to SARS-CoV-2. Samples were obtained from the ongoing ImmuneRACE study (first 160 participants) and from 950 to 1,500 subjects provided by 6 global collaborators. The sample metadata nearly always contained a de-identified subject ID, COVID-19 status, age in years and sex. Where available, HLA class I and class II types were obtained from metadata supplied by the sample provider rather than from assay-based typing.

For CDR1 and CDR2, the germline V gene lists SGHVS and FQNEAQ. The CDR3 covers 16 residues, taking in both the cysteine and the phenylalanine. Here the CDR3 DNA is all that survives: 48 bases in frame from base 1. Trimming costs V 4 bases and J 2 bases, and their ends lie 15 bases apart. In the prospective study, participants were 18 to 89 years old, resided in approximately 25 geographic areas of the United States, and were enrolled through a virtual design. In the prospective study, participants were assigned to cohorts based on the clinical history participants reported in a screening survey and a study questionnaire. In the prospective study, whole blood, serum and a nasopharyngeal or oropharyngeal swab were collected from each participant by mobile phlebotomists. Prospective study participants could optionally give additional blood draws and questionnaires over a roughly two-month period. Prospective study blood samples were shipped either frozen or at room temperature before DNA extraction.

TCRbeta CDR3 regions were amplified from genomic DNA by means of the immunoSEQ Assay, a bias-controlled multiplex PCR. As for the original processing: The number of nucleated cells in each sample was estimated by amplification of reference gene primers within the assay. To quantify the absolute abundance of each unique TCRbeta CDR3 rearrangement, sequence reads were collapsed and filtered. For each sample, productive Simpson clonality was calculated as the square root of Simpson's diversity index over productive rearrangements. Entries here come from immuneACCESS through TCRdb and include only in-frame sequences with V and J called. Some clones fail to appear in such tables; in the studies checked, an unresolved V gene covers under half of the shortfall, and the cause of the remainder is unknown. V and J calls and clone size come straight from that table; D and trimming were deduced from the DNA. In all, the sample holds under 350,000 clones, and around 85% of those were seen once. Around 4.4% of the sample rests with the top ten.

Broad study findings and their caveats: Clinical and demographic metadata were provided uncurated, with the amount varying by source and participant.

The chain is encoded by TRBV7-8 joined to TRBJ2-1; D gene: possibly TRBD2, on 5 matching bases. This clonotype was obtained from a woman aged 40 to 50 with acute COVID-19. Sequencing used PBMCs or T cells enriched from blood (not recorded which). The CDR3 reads CASSSRKPGTYNEQFF. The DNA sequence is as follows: TGTGCCAGCAGCTCCCGTAAACCCGGGACCTACAATGAGCAGTTCTTC.